This T cell receptor (beta chain) was retrieved from a study of a mutant IDH1 vaccine in newly diagnosed glioma. Study background: Vaccination followed radiotherapy alone by 4-6 weeks, or accompanied temozolomide cycles.

CDR1 SEHNR and CDR2 FQNEAQ come from the germline V gene (reference sequence). The ends lost 5 bases at V and 2 bases at J; junction bases unmatched: 5. The CDR3 consists of 15 residues. This clone was recorded only once. The antigen is not known. Sequencing was performed with immunoSEQ multiplex PCR; in TCRdb, only in-frame clones are kept and a portion is missing. This sample has tens of thousands of clones, with 80% to 85% found just once. Study observations and caveats: Immune responses induced by vaccination arose in about 93% of the patients.

The time point here: week 23, last vaccination. In every dose of vaccine, 300 ug of mutant IDH1 20-mer peptide was given alongside topical imiquimod. The donor cohort comprised cases of new WHO grade 3 or 4 IDH1-mutant, ATRX-lost astrocytoma. This TCR was sampled from a woman aged 40 to 49 with glioma. Some clones in this sample may be carry-over from other donors' samples. The rearrangement uses TRBV7-9 and TRBJ2-4, with TRBD2 identical over 8 bases. The sample consisted of PBMCs, taken from a glioma patient whose treatment included an IDH1 peptide vaccine. The CDR3 here is CASSPVAGPKNIQYF. The CDR3 bases are TGTGCCAGCAGCCCCGTAGCGGGGCCCAAAAACATTCAGTACTTC.